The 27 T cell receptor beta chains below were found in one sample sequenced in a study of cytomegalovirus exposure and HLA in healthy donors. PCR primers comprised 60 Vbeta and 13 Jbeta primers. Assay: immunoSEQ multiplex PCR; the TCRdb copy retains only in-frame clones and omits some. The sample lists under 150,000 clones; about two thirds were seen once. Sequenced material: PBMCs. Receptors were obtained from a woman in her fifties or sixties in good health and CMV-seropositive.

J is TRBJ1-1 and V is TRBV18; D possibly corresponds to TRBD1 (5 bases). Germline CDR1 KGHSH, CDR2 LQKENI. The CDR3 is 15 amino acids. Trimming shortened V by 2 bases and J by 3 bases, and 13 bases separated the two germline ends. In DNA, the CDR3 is TGTGCCAGCTCACCATTGGCAGGGAGGGACACTGAAGCTTTCTTT. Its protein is CASSPLAGRDTEAFF. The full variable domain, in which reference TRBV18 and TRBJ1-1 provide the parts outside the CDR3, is NAGVMQNPRHLVRRRGQEARLRCSPMKGHSHVYWYRQLPEEGLKFMVYLQKENIIDESGMPKERFSAEFPKEGPSILRIQQVVRGDSAAYFCASSPLAGRDTEAFFGQGTRLTVV.

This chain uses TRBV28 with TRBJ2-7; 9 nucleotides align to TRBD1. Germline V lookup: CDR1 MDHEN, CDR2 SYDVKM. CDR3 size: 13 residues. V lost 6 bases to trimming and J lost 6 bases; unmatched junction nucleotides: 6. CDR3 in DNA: TGTGCCAGCAGCCTGGGACAGGGCGGCGAGCAGTACTTC. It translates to CASSLGQGGEQYF.

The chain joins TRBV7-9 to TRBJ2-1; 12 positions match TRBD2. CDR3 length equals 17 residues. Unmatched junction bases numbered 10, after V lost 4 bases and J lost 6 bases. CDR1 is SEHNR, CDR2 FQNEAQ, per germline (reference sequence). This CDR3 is CASSSWGLAGGPNEQFF. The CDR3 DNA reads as TGTGCCAGCAGCTCCTGGGGTCTAGCGGGGGGGCCCAATGAGCAGTTCTTC.

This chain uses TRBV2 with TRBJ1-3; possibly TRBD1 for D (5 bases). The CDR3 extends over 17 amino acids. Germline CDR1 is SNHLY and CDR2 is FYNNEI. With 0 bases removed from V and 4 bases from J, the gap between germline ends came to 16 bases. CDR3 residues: CASSEASAGLTGNTIYF. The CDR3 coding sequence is TGTGCCAGCAGTGAAGCGTCCGCAGGGTTGACAGGAAACACCATATATTTT.

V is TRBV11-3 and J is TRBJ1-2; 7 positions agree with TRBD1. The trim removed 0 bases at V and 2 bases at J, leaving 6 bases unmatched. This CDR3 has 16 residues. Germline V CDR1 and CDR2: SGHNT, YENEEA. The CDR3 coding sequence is TGTGCCAGCAGCTTAGATAACGCAGGGGGGAACTATGGCTACACCTTC. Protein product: CASSLDNAGGNYGYTF.

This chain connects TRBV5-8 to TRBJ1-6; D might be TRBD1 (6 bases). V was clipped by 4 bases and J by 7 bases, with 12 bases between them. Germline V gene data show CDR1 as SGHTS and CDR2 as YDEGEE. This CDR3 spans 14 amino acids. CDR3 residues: CASSPGTLNSPLHF. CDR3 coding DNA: TGTGCCAGCAGCCCCGGGACATTAAATTCACCCCTCCACTTT.

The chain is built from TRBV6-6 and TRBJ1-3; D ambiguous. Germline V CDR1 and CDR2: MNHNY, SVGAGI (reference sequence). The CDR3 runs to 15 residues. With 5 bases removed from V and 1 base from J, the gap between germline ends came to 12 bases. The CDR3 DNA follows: TGTGCCAGCAGTCTCGTCGCGGTGTCTGGAAACACCATATATTTT. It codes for CASSLVAVSGNTIYF.

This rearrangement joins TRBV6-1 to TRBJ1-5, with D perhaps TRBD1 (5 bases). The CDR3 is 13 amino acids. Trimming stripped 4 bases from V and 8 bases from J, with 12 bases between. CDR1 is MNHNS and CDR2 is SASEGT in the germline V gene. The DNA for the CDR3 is TGTGCCAGCAGTGGGTGGGGGGGGAAGCCCCAGCATTTT. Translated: CASSGWGGKPQHF.

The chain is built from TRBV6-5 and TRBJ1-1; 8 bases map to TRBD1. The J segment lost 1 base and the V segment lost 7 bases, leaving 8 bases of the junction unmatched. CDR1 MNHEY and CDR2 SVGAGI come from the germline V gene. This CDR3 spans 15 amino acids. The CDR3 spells CASTPAGGENTEAFF. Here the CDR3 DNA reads TGTGCCAGCACCCCGGCAGGGGGCGAGAACACTGAAGCTTTCTTT.

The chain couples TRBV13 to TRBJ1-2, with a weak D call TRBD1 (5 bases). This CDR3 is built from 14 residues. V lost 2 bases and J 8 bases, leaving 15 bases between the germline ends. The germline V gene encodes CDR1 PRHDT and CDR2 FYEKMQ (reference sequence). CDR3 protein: CASSLTGVLRGYTF. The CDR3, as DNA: TGTGCCAGCAGCTTAACGGGGGTGTTGCGGGGCTACACCTTC.

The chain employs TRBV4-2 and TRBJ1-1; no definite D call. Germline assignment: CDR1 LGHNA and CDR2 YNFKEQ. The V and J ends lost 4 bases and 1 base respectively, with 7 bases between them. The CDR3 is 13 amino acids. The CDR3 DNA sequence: TGTGCCAGCAGCCTGACACCGAACACTGAAGCTTTCTTT. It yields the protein CASSLTPNTEAFF.

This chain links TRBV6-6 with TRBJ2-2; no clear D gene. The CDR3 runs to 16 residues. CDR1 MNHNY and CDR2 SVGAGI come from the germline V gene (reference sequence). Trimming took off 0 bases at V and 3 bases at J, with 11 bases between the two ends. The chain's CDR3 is CASSYSAGLYTGELFF. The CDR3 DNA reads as TGTGCCAGCAGTTACTCGGCAGGTCTATACACCGGGGAGCTGTTTTTT.

CDR3 sequence (DNA): TGCGCCAGCAGCTTGGGCAGTACAAACCAAGAGACCCAGTACTTC. This translates into CASSLGSTNQETQYF. The chain combines TRBV5-1 with TRBJ2-5, with no clear D. Trimming pared 0 bases from V and 0 bases from J, leaving 9 bases between. CDR1 and CDR2 (germline): SGHRS, YFSETQ. The CDR3 runs 15 residues.

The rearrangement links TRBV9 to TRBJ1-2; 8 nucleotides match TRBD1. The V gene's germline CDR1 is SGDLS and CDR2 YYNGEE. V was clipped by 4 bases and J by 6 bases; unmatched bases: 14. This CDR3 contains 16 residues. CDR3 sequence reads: CASSPGTGPFRNGYTF. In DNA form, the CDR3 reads TGTGCCAGCAGCCCCGGGACAGGCCCTTTTAGGAATGGCTACACCTTC. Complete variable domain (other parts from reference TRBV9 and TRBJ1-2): DSGVTQTPKHLITATGQRVTLRCSPRSGDLSVYWYQQSLDQGLQFLIQYYNGEERAKGNILERFSAQQFPDLHSELNLSSLELGDSALYFCASSPGTGPFRNGYTFGSGTRLTVV.

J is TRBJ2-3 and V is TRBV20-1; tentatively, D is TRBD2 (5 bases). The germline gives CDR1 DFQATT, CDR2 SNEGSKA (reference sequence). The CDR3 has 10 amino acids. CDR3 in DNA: TGCAGCGTAGCGAGGGATACGCAGTATTTT. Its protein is CSVARDTQYF.

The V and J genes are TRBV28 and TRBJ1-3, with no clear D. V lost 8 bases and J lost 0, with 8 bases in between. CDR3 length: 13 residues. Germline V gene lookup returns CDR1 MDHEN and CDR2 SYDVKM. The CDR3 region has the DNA TGTGCCAGCGTGAGGAGCTCTGGAAACACCATATATTTT. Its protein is CASVRSSGNTIYF.

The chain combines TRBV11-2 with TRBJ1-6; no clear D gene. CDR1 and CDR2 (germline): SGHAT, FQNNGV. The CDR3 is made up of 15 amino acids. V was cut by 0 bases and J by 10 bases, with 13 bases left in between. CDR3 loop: CASSLESQWASPLHF. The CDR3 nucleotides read TGTGCCAGCAGCTTAGAGAGTCAATGGGCCTCACCCCTCCACTTT.

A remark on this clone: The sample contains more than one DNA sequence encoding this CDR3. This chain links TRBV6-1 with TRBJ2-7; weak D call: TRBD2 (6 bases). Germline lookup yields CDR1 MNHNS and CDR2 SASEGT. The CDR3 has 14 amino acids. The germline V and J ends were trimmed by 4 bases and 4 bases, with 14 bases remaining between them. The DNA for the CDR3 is TGTGCCAGCAGTGGAAGGGACCGGGGGTACGAGCAGTACTTC. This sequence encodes CASSGRDRGYEQYF.

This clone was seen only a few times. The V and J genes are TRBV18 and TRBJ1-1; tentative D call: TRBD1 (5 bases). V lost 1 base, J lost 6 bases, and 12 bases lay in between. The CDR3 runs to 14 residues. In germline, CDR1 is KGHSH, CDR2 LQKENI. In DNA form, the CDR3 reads TGTGCCAGCTCACCACGGGGCAGGGACTCTGAAGCTTTCTTT. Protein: CASSPRGRDSEAFF.

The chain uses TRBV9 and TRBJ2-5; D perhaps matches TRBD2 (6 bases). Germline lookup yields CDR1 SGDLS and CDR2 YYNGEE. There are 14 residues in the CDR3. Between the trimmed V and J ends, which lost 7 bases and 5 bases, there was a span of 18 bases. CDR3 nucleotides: TGTGCCAGCGCACAAGGTGCGGGGAGGGAGACCCAGTACTTC. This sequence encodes CASAQGAGRETQYF.

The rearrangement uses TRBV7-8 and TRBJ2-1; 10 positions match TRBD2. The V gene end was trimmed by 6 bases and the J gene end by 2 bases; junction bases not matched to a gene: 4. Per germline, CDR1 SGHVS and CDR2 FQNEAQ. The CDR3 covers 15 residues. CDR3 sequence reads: CASSPSGGAYNEQFF. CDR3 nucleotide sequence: TGTGCCAGCAGTCCGAGCGGGGGGGCCTACAATGAGCAGTTCTTC.

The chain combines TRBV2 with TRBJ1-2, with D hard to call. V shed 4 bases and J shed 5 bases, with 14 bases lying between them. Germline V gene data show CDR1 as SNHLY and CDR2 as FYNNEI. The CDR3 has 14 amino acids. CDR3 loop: CASSGAGGGYGYTF. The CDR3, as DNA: TGTGCCAGCAGTGGAGCAGGAGGAGGTTATGGCTACACCTTC.

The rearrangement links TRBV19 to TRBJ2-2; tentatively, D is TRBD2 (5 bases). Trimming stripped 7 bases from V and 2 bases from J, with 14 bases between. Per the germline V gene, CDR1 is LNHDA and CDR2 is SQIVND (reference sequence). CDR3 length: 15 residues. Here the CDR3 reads CASIPTDFNTGELFF. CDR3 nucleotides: TGTGCCAGTATCCCCACGGACTTCAACACCGGGGAGCTGTTTTTT.

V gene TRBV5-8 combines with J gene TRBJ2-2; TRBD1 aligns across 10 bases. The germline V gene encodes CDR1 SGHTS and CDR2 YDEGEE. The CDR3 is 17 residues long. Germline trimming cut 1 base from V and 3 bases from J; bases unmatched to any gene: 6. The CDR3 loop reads CASSLSAGQGHTGELFF. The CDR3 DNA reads TGTGCCAGCAGCTTGAGTGCGGGACAGGGGCACACCGGGGAGCTGTTTTTT.

The chain's CDR3 is CASIRDDREILYEQYF. DNA of the CDR3: TGTGCCAGCATCCGAGATGACAGGGAGATCCTTTACGAGCAGTACTTC. The rearrangement links TRBV2 to TRBJ2-7, with 7 bases that match TRBD1. The J segment lost 4 bases and the V segment lost 7 bases, leaving 16 bases of the junction unmatched. This CDR3 comprises 16 residues. Germline V gene lookup returns CDR1 SNHLY and CDR2 FYNNEI. Full variable domain (rest looked up from reference TRBV2 and TRBJ2-7): EPEVTQTPSHQVTQMGQEVILRCVPISNHLYFYWYRQILGQKVEFLVSFYNNEISEKSEIFDDQFSVERPDGSNFTLKIRSTKLEDSAMYFCASIRDDREILYEQYFGPGTRLTVT.

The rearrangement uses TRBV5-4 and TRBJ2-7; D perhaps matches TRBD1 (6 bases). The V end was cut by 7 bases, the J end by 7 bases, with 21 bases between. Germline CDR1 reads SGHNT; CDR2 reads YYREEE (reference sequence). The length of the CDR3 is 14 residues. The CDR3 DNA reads TGTGCCAGCGCTTATGAGGGGGACCGGGAAGAGCAGTACTTC. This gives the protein CASAYEGDREEQYF.

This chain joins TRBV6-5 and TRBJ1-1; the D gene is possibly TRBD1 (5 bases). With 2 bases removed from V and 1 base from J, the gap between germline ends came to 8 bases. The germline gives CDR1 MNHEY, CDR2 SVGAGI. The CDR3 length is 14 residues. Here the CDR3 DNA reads TGTGCCAGCAGTTACGGGGCCTCGAACACTGAAGCTTTCTTT. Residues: CASSYGASNTEAFF.